This entry concerns a single T cell receptor (beta chain). What it binds is not known. Naive CD8 cells comprised CD45RO-negative, CCR7-positively selected cells, excluding terminally differentiated effector memory CD45RA+ cells. This record comes from a study of shared clonotypes between healthy human individuals. Libraries were prepared by immunoSEQ multiplex PCR; TCRdb keeps only in-frame clonotypes and omits some of them. The sample holds 630,000 or so clones, 95% to 98% seen once. Broader study findings: Sequencing depth was expected to influence donor clonotype sharing.

This CDR3 is 14 amino acids long. The ends were cut back, 2 bases at V and 9 bases at J, with 14 bases in the middle. CDR1 and CDR2 (germline): MNHEY, SVGAGI. The rearrangement uses TRBV6-5 and TRBJ2-1; no reliable D call. This TCR came from a man younger than 40 in good health. Sequences were obtained from naive CD8+ T cells sorted from blood. CDR3 nucleotide sequence: TGTGCCAGCAGTTACCAGTACAAGCCGGCTGAGCAGTTCTTC. Protein sequence: CASSYQYKPAEQFF.